This entry is about one T cell receptor (beta chain). The CDR3 has 14 amino acids. V lost 6 bases and J 2 bases, leaving 12 bases between the germline ends. Germline V gives CDR1 LGHNT, CDR2 FRNRAP. The sequencing template was cDNA reverse transcribed from extracted RNA. Sequencing used immunoSEQ multiplex PCR; TCRdb keeps in-frame clones, though not all of them. Of fewer than 200,000 clones listed, roughly 70% are singletons. These data belong to a study of CD8+ T cells in alopecia areata. This sequence joins TRBV12-5 and TRBJ2-3, with D uncertain. The material was CD8+ T cells sorted from blood, obtained at week 0. The source of this sequence is a human donor with alopecia areata. CDR3 loop: CASGHGGHTDTQYF. DNA for the CDR3: TGTGCTAGTGGCCATGGTGGTCACACAGATACGCAGTATTTT.